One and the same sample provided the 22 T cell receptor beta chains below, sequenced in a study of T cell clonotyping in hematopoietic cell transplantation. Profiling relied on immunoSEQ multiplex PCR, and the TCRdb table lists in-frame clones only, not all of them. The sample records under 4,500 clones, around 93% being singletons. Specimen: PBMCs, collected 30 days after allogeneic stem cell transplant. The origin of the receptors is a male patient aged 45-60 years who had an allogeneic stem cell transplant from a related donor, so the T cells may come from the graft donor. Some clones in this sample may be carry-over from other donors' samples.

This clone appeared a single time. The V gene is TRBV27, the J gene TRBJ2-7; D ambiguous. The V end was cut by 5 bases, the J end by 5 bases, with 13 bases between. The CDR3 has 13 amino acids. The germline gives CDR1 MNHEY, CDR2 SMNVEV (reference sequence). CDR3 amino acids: CASSRNAVHEQYF. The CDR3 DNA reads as TGTGCCAGCAGTCGTAACGCGGTCCACGAGCAGTACTTC.

The CDR3 sequence: CAISRNRGHSGANVLTF. DNA of the CDR3: TGTGCCATCAGCCGGAACAGGGGGCACTCTGGGGCCAACGTCCTGACTTTC. The chain has TRBV10-3 and TRBJ2-6; 9 nucleotides agree with TRBD1. V was clipped by 6 bases and J by 0 bases; unmatched bases: 6. CDR1 and CDR2 (germline): ENHRY, SYGVKD. CDR3 length: 17 amino acids.

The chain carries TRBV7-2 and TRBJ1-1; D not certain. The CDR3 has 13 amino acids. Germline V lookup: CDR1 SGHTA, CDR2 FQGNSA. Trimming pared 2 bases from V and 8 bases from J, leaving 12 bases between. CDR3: CASSLSIRREAFF. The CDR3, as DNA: TGTGCCAGCAGCTTATCCATACGACGAGAAGCTTTCTTT. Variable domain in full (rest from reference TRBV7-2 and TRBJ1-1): GAGVSQSPSNKVTEKGKDVELRCDPISGHTALYWYRQSLGQGLEFLIYFQGNSAPDKSGLPSDRFSAERTGGSVSTLTIQRTQQEDSAVYLCASSLSIRREAFFGQGTRLTVV.

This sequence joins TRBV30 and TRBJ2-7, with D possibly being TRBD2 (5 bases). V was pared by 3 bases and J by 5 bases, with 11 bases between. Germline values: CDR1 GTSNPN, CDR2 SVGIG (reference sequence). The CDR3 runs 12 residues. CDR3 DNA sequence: TGTGCCTGGAGCGGGGTTTATGACGAGCAGTACTTC. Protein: CAWSGVYDEQYF.

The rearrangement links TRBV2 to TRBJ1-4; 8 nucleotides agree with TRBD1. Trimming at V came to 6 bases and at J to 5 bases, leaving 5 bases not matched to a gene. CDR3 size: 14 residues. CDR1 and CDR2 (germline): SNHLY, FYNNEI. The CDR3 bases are TGTGCCAGCAGGCGGACAGGGATAAATGAAAAACTGTTTTTT. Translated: CASRRTGINEKLFF.

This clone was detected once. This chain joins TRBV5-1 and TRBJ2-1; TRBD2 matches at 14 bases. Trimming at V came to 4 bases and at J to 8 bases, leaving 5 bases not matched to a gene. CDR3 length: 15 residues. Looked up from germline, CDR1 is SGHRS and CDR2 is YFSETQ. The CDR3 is CASSAGTSGRDEQFF. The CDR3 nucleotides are TGCGCCAGCAGCGCCGGGACTAGCGGGAGAGATGAGCAGTTCTTC. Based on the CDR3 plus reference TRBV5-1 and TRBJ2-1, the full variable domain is KAGVTQTPRYLIKTRGQQVTLSCSPISGHRSVSWYQQTPGQGLQFLFEYFSETQRNKGNFPGRFSGRQFSNSRSEMNVSTLELGDSALYLCASSAGTSGRDEQFFGPGTRLTVL.

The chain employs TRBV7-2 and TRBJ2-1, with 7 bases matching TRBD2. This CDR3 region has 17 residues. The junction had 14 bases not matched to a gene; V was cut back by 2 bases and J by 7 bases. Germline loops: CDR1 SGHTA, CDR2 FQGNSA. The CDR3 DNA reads TGTGCCAGCAGCTTAATTGGCGGGACTATCGGAAAAAATGAGCAGTTCTTC. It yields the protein CASSLIGGTIGKNEQFF.

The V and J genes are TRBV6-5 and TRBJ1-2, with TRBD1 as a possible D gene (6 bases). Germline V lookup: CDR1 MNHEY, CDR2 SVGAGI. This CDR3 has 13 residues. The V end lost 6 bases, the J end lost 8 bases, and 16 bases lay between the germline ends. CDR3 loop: CASRIPGQRGYTF. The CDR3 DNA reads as TGTGCCAGCAGGATACCGGGACAACGGGGCTACACCTTC.

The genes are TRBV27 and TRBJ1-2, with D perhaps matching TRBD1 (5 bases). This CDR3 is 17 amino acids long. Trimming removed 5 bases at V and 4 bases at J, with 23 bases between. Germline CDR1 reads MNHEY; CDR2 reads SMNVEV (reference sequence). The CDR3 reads CASSPQTGSGGIYGYTF. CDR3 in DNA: TGTGCCAGCAGTCCCCAAACAGGCTCCGGGGGAATCTATGGCTACACCTTC.

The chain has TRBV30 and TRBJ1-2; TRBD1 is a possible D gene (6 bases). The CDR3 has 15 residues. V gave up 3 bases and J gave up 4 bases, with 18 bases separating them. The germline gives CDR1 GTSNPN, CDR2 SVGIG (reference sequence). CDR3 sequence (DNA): TGTGCCTGGAGCAACCCGGGGGGCGCTTCCTATGGCTACACCTTC. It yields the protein CAWSNPGGASYGYTF.

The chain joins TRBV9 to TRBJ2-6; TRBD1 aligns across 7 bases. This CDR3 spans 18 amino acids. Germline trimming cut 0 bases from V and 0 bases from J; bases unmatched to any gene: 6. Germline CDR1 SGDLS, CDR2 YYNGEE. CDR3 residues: CASSVGTGLSSGANVLTF. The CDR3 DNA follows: TGTGCCAGCAGCGTAGGGACAGGCTTGAGCTCTGGGGCCAACGTCCTGACTTTC.

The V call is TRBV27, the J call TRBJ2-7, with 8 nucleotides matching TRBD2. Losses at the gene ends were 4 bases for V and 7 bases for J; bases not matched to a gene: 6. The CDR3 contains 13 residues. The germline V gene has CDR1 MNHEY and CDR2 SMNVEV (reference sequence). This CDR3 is CASSWREEGEQYF. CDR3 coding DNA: TGTGCCAGCAGTTGGCGGGAGGAGGGGGAGCAGTACTTC.

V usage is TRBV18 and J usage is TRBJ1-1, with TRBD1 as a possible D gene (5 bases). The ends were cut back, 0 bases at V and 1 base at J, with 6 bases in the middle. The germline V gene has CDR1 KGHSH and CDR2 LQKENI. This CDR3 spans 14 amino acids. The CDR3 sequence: CASSPPGTNTEAFF. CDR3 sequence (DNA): TGTGCCAGCTCACCACCCGGGACGAACACTGAAGCTTTCTTT.

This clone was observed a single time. CDR3 sequence reads: CASSFAGGPDTQYF. The CDR3, as DNA: TGTGCCAGCAGCTTCGCCGGGGGCCCAGATACGCAGTATTTT. The chain uses TRBV7-2 and TRBJ2-3, with D perhaps assigned TRBD1 or TRBD2 (6 bases each). Per the germline V gene, CDR1 is SGHTA and CDR2 is FQGNSA. V was cut by 3 bases and J by 4 bases, with 11 bases left in between. This CDR3 is 14 amino acids long.

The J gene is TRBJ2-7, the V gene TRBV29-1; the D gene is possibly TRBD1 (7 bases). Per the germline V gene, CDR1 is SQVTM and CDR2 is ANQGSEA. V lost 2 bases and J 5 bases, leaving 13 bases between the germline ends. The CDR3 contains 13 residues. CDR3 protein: CSVERQGGNEQYF. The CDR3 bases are TGCAGCGTTGAAAGGCAGGGGGGAAACGAGCAGTACTTC.

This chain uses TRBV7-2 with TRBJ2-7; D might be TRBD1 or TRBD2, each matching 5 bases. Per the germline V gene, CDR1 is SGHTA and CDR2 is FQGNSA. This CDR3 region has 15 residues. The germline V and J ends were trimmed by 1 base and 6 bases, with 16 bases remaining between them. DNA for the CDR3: TGTGCCAGCAGCTTAGATGGGGGTCCCCTTGGCGAGCAGTACTTC. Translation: CASSLDGGPLGEQYF.

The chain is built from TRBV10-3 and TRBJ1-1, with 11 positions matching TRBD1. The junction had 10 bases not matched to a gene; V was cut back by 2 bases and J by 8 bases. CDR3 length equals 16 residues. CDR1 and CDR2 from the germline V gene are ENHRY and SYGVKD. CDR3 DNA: TGTGCCATCAGTGAGCGGGGGACAGGGGGTACGCTGGAAGCTTTCTTT. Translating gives CAISERGTGGTLEAFF.

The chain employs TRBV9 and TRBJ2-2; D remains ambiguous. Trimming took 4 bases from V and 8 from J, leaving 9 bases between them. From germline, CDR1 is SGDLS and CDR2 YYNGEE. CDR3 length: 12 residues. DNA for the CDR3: TGTGCCAGCAGCTCACAACGGGGGGAGCTGTTTTTT. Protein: CASSSQRGELFF. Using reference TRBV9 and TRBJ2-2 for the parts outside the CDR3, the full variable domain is DSGVTQTPKHLITATGQRVTLRCSPRSGDLSVYWYQQSLDQGLQFLIQYYNGEERAKGNILERFSAQQFPDLHSELNLSSLELGDSALYFCASSSQRGELFFGEGSRLTVL.

In nucleotides, the CDR3 is TGCAGCGTTGAAGATAGACGAGATACGCAGTATTTT. Encoded protein: CSVEDRRDTQYF. The J gene is TRBJ2-3, the V gene TRBV29-1; D call uncertain. There are 12 residues in the CDR3. The V end was cut by 0 bases, the J end by 5 bases, with 6 bases between. Germline V gene lookup returns CDR1 SQVTM and CDR2 ANQGSEA.

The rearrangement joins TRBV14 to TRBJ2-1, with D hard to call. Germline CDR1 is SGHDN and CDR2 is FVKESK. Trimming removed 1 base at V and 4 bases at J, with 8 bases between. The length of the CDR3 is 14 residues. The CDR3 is CASSQVAFYNEQFF. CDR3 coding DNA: TGTGCCAGCAGCCAAGTAGCCTTTTACAATGAGCAGTTCTTC.

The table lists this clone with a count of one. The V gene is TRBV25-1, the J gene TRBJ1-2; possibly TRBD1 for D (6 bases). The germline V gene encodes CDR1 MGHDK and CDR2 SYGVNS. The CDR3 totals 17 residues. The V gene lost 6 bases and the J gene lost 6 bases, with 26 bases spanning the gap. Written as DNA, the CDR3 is TGTGCCAGCAGCCACCAACCCGCCCAGGGGTTCGGCAATGGCTACACCTTC. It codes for CASSHQPAQGFGNGYTF.

The CDR3 sequence is CASSWDLLEQYF. The CDR3 DNA is TGCGCCAGCAGCTGGGACCTTCTCGAGCAGTACTTC. V is TRBV5-1 and J is TRBJ2-7; tentatively, D is TRBD1 or TRBD2 (5 bases each). Germline assignment: CDR1 SGHRS and CDR2 YFSETQ. The CDR3 runs to 12 residues. Trimming took 3 bases from V and 6 from J, leaving 10 bases between them.